Below, 9 T cell receptor beta chains from the same sample are listed, as sequenced in a study of blood T cells in healthy people across ages. Then a second PCR, running about 6 to 12 cycles, was carried out with a sample-barcoded 5' primer and a J-beta primer mix. TCRdb re-called the 5' RACE reads with MiXCR, one entry per CDR3 protein. The data contain about 1.4 million distinct CDR3 sequences, approximately 60% of them singletons. The sequenced sample was blood. These receptors originate from a man aged 18 to 35 in good health.

This chain connects TRBV9 to TRBJ2-3; TRBD2 matches 9 bases. This CDR3 contains 15 residues. The V and J ends lost 0 bases and 4 bases, in that order; junction bases with no gene match: 3. CDR1 SGDLS and CDR2 YYNGEE come from the germline V gene. The CDR3 nucleotides read TGTGCCAGCAGCGTAGAGGGACTAGCTTCAGATACGCAGTATTTT. Its translation is CASSVEGLASDTQYF.

The rearrangement uses TRBV5-1 and TRBJ2-5; 7 positions match TRBD1. The CDR3 runs 14 residues. Trimming cost V 10 bases and J 2 bases; bases outside gene matches: 11. Germline CDR1 reads SGHRS; CDR2 reads YFSETQ. CDR3 loop: CACHPGTVQETQYF. The CDR3 DNA is TGCGCCTGCCATCCCGGGACAGTACAAGAGACCCAGTACTTC.

This chain connects TRBV9 to TRBJ1-1; no reliable D call. Germline V CDR1 and CDR2: SGDLS, YYNGEE. CDR3 size: 13 residues. V was trimmed by 3 bases and J by 5 bases, leaving 11 bases between them. The chain's CDR3 is CASSAPRETEAFF. The CDR3 DNA is TGTGCCAGCAGCGCCCCCCGGGAAACTGAAGCTTTCTTT. The entire variable domain, with the rest obtained from reference TRBV9 and TRBJ1-1, is as follows: DSGVTQTPKHLITATGQRVTLRCSPRSGDLSVYWYQQSLDQGLQFLIQYYNGEERAKGNILERFSAQQFPDLHSELNLSSLELGDSALYFCASSAPRETEAFFGQGTRLTVV.

This clonotype appeared many times. This chain uses TRBV29-1 with TRBJ1-1; D perhaps matches TRBD1 (6 bases). The germline V gene encodes CDR1 SQVTM and CDR2 ANQGSEA. This CDR3 is 13 amino acids long. Trimming shortened V by 7 bases and J by 5 bases, and 17 bases separated the two germline ends. CDR3 nucleotides: TGCAGCGGGACACAGGGCCGAGGGACTGAAGCTTTCTTT. Protein: CSGTQGRGTEAFF.

The V and J genes are TRBV12-3 or TRBV12-4 and TRBJ2-7; 9 nucleotides line up with TRBD2. The CDR3 covers 16 residues. V lost 3 bases, J lost 2 bases, and 8 bases stayed unmatched. CDR3 sequence reads: CASSFLAGGGAYEQYF. CDR3 in DNA: TGTGCCAGCAGTTTTTTGGCGGGCGGGGGGGCCTACGAGCAGTACTTC.

In its sample, this clonotype was seen many times. CDR3 sequence: CASSLGGMSTEAFF. CDR3 nucleotide sequence: TGCGCCAGCAGCTTGGGGGGGATGTCCACTGAAGCTTTCTTT. V gene TRBV5-1 combines with J gene TRBJ1-1, with a tentative D call TRBD1 (5 bases). The CDR3 runs to 14 residues. Germline loops: CDR1 SGHRS, CDR2 YFSETQ. Trimming took off 0 bases at V and 4 bases at J, with 10 bases between the two ends.

The chain joins TRBV28 to TRBJ2-5; D possibly corresponds to TRBD1 (5 bases). The end of the DNA is better explained by TRBJ2-7, so the J call may be wrong. Germline-derived CDR1 and CDR2 are MDHEN and SYDVKM. This CDR3 is built from 16 residues. CDR3 sequence: CASSLIGAPGLHEQYF. The CDR3, as DNA: TGTGCCAGCAGTTTAATTGGGGCTCCAGGGTTGCACGAGCAGTACTTC.

The rearrangement uses TRBV18 and TRBJ2-1; the D gene is possibly TRBD1 (6 bases). This CDR3 is built from 16 residues. Trimming removed 0 bases from V and 4 bases from J, with 13 bases in between. Germline CDR1 KGHSH, CDR2 LQKENI. The CDR3 loop reads CASSPPITGLYNEQFF. In DNA form, the CDR3 reads TGTGCCAGCTCACCACCGATAACAGGGTTATACAATGAGCAGTTCTTC.

The V gene is TRBV5-1, the J gene TRBJ1-1, with 8 bases identical to TRBD1. V gave up 2 bases and J gave up 3 bases; unmatched junction bases: 3. The CDR3 spans 14 residues. The V gene's germline CDR1 is SGHRS and CDR2 YFSETQ. The CDR3: CASSFSGGHTEAFF. The CDR3 region has the DNA TGCGCCAGCAGCTTCTCAGGGGGCCACACTGAAGCTTTCTTT.